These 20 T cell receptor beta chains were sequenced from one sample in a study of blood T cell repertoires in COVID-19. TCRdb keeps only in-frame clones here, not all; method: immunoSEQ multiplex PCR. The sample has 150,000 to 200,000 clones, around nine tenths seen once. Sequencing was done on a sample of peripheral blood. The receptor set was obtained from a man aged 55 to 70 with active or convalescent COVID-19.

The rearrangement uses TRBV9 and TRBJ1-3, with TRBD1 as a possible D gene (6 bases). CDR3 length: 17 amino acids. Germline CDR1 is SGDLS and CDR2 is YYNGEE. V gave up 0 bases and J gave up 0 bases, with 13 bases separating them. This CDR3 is CASSVGGGASSGNTIYF. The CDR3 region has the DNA TGTGCCAGCAGCGTAGGAGGGGGGGCCAGCTCTGGAAACACCATATATTTT. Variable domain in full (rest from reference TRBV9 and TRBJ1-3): DSGVTQTPKHLITATGQRVTLRCSPRSGDLSVYWYQQSLDQGLQFLIQYYNGEERAKGNILERFSAQQFPDLHSELNLSSLELGDSALYFCASSVGGGASSGNTIYFGEGSWLTVV.

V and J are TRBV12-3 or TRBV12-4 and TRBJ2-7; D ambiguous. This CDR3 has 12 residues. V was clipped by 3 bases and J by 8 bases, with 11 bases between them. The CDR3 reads CASSFALSQQYF. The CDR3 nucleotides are TGTGCCAGCAGTTTCGCCCTTAGCCAGCAGTACTTC.

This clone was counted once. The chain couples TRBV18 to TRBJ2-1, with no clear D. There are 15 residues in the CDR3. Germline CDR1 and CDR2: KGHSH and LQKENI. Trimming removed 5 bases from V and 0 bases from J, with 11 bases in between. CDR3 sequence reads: CASSTTQVSYNEQFF. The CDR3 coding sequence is TGTGCCAGCTCAACCACTCAGGTCTCCTACAATGAGCAGTTCTTC. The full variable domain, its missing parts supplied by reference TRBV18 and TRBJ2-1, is NAGVMQNPRHLVRRRGQEARLRCSPMKGHSHVYWYRQLPEEGLKFMVYLQKENIIDESGMPKERFSAEFPKEGPSILRIQQVVRGDSAAYFCASSTTQVSYNEQFFGPGTRLTVL.

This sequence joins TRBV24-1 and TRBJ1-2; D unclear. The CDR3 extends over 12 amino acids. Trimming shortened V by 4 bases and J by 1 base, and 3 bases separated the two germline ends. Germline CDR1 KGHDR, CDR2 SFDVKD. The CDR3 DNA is TGTGCCACCAGTGACATTAACTATGGCTACACCTTC. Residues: CATSDINYGYTF.

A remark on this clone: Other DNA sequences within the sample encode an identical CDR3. The CDR3 region has the DNA TGTGCCAGCAGCCAAGATAGAGGGAGCTATGGCTACACCTTC. Its protein is CASSQDRGSYGYTF. The chain carries TRBV3-1 (or the pseudogene TRBV3-2) and TRBJ1-2; D unclear. CDR3 length: 14 amino acids. Trimming took off 0 bases at V and 4 bases at J, with 9 bases between the two ends. CDR1 LGHDT and CDR2 YNNKEL come from the germline V gene (reference sequence).

DNA for the CDR3: TGCGCCAGCAGCCAAGGCAAGACAGGGGATAGGGATGAGCAGTTCTTC. Protein product: CASSQGKTGDRDEQFF. The chain employs TRBV4-1 and TRBJ2-1; 8 bases line up with TRBD1. The CDR3 contains 16 residues. Looked up from germline, CDR1 is MGHRA and CDR2 is YSYEKL. V was clipped by 1 base and J by 8 bases; unmatched bases: 10.

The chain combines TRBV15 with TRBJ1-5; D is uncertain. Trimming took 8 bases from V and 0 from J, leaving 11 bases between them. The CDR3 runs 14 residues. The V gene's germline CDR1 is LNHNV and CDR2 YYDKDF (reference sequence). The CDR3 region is CATGGVNSNQPQHF. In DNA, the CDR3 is TGTGCCACCGGTGGAGTGAATAGCAATCAGCCCCAGCATTTT.

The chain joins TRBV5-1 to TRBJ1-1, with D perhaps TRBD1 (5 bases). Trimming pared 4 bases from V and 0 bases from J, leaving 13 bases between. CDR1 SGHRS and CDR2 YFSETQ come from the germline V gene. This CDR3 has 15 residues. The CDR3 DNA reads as TGCGCCAGCAGCCCGCGACAGACTTTGAACACTGAAGCTTTCTTT. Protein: CASSPRQTLNTEAFF.

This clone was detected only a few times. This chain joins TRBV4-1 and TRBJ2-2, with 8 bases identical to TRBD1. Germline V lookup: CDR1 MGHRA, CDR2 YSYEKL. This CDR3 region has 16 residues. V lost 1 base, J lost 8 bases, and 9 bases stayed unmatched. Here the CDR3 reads CASSQGQGPPVGELFF. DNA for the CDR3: TGCGCCAGCAGCCAAGGACAGGGGCCCCCGGTAGGGGAGCTGTTTTTT.

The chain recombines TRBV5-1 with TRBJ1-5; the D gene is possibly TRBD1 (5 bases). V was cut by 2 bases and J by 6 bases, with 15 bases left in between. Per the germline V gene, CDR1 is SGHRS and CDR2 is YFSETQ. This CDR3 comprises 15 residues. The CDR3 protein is CASSLTAGMVQPQHF. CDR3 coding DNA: TGCGCCAGCAGCTTAACGGCAGGGATGGTTCAGCCCCAGCATTTT.

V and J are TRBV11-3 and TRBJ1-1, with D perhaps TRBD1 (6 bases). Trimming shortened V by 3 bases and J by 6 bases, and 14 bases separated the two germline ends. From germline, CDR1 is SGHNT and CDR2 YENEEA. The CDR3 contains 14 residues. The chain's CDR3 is CASSFTGSRAEAFF. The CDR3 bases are TGTGCCAGCAGCTTTACAGGGTCGAGGGCTGAAGCTTTCTTT. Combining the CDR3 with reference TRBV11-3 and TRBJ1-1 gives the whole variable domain EAGVVQSPRYKIIEKKQPVAFWCNPISGHNTLYWYLQNLGQGPELLIRYENEEAVDDSQLPKDRFSAERLKGVDSTLKIQPAELGDSAVYLCASSFTGSRAEAFFGQGTRLTVV.

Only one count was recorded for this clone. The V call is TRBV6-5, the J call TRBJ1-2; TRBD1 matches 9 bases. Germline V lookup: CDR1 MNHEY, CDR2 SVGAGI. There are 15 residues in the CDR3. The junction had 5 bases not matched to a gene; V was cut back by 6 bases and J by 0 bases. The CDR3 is CASSYRDRANYGYTF. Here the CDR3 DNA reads TGTGCCAGCAGCTACCGGGACAGGGCTAACTATGGCTACACCTTC.

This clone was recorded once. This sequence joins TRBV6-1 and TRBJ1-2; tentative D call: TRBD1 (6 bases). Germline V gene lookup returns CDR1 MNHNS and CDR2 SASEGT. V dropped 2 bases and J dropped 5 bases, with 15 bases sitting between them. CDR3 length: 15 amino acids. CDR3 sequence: CASSEIGGLGYGYTF. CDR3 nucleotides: TGTGCCAGCAGTGAAATCGGGGGGCTCGGTTATGGCTACACCTTC.

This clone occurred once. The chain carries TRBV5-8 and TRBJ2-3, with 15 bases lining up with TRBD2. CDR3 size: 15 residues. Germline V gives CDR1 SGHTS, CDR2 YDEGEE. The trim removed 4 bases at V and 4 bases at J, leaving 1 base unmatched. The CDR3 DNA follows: TGTGCCAGCAGCAGGACTAGCGGGGGGGCAGATACGCAGTATTTT. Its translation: CASSRTSGGADTQYF.

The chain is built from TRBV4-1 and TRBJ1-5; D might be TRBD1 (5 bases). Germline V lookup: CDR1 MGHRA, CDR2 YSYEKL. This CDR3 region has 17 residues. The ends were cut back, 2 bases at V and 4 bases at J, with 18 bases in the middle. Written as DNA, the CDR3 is TGCGCCAGCAGCCAAAAACCTCTCGACGGGGGAAATCAGCCCCAGCATTTT. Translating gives CASSQKPLDGGNQPQHF.

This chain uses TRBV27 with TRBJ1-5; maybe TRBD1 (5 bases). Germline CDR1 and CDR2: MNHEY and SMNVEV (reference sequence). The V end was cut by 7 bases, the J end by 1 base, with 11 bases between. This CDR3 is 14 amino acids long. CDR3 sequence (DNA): TGTGCCAGCACCTCGGGGGGAAGCAATCAGCCCCAGCATTTT. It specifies CASTSGGSNQPQHF.

CDR3 nucleotides: TGTGCCGTCCTAGGTAATGAAAAACTGTTTTTT. Residues: CAVLGNEKLFF. The chain has TRBV28 and TRBJ1-4; D is undetermined. V gave up 11 bases and J gave up 4 bases, with 8 bases separating them. CDR1 and CDR2 (germline): MDHEN, SYDVKM. CDR3 length equals 11 residues.

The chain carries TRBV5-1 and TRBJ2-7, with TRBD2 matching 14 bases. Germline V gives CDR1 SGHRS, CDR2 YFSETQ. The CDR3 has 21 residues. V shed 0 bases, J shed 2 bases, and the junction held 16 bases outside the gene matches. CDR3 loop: CASSLGGLAGGSVTRPYEQYF. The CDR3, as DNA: TGCGCCAGCAGCTTGGGCGGACTAGCGGGAGGTTCTGTAACAAGGCCCTACGAGCAGTACTTC. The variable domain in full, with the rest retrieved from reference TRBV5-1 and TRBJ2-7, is KAGVTQTPRYLIKTRGQQVTLSCSPISGHRSVSWYQQTPGQGLQFLFEYFSETQRNKGNFPGRFSGRQFSNSRSEMNVSTLELGDSALYLCASSLGGLAGGSVTRPYEQYFGPGTRLTVT.

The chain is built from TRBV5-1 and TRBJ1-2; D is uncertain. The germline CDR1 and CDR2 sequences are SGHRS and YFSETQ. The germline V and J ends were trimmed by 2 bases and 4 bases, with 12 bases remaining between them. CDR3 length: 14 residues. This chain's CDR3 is CASSFDIILYGYTF. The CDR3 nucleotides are TGCGCCAGCAGCTTCGACATTATTCTCTATGGCTACACCTTC.

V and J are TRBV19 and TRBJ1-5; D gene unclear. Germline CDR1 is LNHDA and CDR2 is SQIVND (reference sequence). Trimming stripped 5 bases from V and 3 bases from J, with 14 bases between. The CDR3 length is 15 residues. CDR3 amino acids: CASSSLEGNNQPQHF. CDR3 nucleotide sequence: TGTGCCAGTAGTTCCTTGGAGGGAAACAATCAGCCCCAGCATTTT.